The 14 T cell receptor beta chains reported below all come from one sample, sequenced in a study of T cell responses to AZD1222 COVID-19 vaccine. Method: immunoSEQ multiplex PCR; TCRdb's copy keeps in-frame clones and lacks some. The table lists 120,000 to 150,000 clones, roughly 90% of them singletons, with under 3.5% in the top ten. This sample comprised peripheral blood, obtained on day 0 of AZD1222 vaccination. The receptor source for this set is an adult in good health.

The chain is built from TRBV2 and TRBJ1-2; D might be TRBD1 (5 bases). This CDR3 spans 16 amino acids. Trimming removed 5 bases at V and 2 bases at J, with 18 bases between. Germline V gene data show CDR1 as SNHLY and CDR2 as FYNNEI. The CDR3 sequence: CASSPYGARGNYGYTF. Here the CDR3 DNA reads TGTGCCAGCAGTCCATATGGGGCCCGGGGAAACTATGGCTACACCTTC.

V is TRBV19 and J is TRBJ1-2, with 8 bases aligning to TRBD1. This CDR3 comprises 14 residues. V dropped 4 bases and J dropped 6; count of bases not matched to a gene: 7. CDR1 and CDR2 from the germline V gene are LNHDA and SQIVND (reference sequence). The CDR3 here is CASSTPGQGHGYTF. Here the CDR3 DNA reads TGTGCCAGTAGTACCCCCGGACAGGGCCATGGCTACACCTTC.

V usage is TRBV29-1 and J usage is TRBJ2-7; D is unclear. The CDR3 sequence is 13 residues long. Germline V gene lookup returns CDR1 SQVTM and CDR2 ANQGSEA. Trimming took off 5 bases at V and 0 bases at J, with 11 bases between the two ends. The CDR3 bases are TGCAGCGTTAGGTCGTACGACTCCTACGAGCAGTACTTC. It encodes CSVRSYDSYEQYF.

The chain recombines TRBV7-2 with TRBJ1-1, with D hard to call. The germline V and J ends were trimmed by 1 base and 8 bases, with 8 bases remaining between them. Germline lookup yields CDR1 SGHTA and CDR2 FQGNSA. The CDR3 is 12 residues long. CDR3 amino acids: CASSLDRDEAFF. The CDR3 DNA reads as TGTGCCAGCAGCTTAGACAGAGACGAAGCTTTCTTT.

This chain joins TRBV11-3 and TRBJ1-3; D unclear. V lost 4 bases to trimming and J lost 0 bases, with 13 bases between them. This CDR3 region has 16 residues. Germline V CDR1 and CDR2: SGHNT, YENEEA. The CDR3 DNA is TGTGCCAGCAGCTCTAAGGAATACTTCTCTGGAAACACCATATATTTT. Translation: CASSSKEYFSGNTIYF.

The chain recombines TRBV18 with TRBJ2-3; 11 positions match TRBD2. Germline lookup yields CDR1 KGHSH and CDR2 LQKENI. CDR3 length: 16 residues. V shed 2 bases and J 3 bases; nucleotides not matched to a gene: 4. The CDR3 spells CASSPWSSGGTDTQYF. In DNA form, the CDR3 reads TGTGCCAGCTCACCATGGTCTAGCGGGGGGACAGATACGCAGTATTTT.

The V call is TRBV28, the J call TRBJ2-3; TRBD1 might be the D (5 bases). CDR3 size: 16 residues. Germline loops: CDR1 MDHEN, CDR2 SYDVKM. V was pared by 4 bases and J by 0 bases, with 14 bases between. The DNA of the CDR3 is TGTGCCAGCAGTTCCCTCTCAGGGATTAGCACAGATACGCAGTATTTT. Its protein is CASSSLSGISTDTQYF.

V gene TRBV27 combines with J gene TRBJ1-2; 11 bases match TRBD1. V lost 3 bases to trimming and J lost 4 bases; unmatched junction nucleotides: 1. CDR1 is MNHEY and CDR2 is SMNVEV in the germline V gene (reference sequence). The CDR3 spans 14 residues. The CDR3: CASSLGTGGYGYTF. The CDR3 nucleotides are TGTGCCAGCAGTTTGGGGACAGGGGGCTATGGCTACACCTTC.

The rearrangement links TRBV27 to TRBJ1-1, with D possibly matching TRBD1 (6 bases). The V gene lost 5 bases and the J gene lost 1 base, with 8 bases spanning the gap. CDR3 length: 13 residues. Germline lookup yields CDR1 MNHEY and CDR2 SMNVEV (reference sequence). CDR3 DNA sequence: TGTGCCAGCAGTCAACAGGGGAACACTGAAGCTTTCTTT. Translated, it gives CASSQQGNTEAFF.

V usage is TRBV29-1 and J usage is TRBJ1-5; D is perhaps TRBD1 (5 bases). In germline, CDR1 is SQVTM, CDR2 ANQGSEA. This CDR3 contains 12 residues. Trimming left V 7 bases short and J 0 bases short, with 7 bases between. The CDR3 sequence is CSGGDSNQPQHF. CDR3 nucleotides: TGCAGCGGGGGGGATAGCAATCAGCCCCAGCATTTT.

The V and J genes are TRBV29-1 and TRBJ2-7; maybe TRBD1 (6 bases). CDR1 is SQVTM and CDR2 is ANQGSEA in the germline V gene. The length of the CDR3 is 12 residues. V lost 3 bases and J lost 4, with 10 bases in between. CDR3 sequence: CSVEGQGYEQYF. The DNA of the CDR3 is TGCAGCGTTGAGGGACAAGGATACGAGCAGTACTTC.

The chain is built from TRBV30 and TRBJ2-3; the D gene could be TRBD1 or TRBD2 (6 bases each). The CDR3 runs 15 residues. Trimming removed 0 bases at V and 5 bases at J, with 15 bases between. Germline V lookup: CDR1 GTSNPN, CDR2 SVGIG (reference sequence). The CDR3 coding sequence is TGTGCCTGGAGTGTAGAGGGGGGCTGGGGAGATACGCAGTATTTT. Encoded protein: CAWSVEGGWGDTQYF.

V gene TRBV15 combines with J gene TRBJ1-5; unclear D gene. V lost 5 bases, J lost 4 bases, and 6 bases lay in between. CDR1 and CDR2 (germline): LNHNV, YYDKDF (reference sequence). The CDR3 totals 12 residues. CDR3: CATSGSNQPQHF. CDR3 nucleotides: TGTGCCACCAGCGGCTCTAATCAGCCCCAGCATTTT.

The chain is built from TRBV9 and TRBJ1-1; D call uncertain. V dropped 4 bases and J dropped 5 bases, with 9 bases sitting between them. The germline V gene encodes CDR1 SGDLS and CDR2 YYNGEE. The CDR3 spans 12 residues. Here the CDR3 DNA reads TGTGCCAGCAGCCTTGGTGAAACTGAAGCTTTCTTT. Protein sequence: CASSLGETEAFF.